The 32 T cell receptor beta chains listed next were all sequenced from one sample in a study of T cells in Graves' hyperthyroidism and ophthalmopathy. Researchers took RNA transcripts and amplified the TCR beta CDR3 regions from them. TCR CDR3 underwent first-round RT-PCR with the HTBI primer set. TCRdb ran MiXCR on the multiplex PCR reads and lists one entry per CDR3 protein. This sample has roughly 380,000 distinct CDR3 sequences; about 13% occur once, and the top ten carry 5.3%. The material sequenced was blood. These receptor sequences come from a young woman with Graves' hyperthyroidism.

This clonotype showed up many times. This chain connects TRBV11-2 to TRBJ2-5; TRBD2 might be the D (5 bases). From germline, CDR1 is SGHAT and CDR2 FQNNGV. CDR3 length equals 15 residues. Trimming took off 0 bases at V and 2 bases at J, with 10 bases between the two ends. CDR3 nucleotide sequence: TGTGCCAGCAGCTTAGAAAGGACTTCACAAGAGACCCAGTACTTC. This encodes CASSLERTSQETQYF.

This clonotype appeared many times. The CDR3 loop is CACRGGIGDTQYF. CDR3 coding DNA: TGTGCCTGTAGAGGGGGGATCGGAGATACGCAGTATTTT. The rearrangement links TRBV12-3 or TRBV12-4 to TRBJ2-3, with D perhaps assigned TRBD1 or TRBD2 (6 bases each). With 11 bases removed from V and 5 bases from J, the gap between germline ends came to 17 bases. The CDR3 has 13 amino acids.

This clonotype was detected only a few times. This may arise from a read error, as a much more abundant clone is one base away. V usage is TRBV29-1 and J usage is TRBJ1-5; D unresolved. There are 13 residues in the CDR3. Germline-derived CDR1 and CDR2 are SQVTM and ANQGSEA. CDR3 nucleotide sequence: TGCAACGTTGCCGGGAATAGCAATCAGCCCCAGCATTTT. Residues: CNVAGNSNQPQHF.

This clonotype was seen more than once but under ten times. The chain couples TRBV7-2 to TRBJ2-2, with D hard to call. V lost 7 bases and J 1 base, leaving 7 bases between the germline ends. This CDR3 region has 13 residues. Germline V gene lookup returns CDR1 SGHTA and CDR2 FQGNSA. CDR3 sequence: CASIIKNTGELFF. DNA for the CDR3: TGTGCCAGCATTATTAAGAACACCGGGGAGCTGTTTTTT.

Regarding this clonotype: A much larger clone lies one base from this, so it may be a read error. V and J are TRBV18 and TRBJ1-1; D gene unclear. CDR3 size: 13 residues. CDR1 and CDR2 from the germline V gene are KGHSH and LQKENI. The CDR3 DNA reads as TGTGCCAGCACACCGAAGGGCGGAGCTGAAGCTTTCTTT. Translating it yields CASTPKGGAEAFF.

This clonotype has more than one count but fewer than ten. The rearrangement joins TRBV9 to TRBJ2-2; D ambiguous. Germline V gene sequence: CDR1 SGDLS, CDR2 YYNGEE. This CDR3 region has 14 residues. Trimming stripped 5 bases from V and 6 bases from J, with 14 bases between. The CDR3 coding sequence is TGTGCCAGCAGTCCGTATGGGGTGTCCGGGGAGCTGTTTTTT. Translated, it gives CASSPYGVSGELFF.

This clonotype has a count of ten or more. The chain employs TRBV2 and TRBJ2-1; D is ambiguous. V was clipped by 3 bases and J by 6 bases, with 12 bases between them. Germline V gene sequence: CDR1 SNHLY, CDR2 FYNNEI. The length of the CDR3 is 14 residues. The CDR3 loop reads CASSDTRTGNEQFF. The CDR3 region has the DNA TGTGCCAGCAGTGATACCCGGACGGGCAATGAGCAGTTCTTC.

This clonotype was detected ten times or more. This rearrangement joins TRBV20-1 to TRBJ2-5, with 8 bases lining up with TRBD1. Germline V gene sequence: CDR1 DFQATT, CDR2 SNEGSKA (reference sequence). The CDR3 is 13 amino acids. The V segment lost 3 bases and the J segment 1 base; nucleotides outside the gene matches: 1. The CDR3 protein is CSASGQGQETQYF. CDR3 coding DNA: TGCAGTGCTAGCGGACAGGGCCAAGAGACCCAGTACTTC.

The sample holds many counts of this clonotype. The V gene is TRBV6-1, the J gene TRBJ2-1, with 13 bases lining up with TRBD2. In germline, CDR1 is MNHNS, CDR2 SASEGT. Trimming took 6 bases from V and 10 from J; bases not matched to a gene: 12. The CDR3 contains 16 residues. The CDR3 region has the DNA TGTGCCAGCAGCGCCTACACTAGCGGGAGGGCCTGGGAGCAGTTCTTC. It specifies CASSAYTSGRAWEQFF.

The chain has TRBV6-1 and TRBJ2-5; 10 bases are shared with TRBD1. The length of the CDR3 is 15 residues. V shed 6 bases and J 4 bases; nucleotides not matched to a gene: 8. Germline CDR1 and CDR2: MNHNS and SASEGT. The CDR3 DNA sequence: TGTGCCAGCAGGATTGACAGGGGGCGAGGAGAGACCCAGTACTTC. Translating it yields CASRIDRGRGETQYF.

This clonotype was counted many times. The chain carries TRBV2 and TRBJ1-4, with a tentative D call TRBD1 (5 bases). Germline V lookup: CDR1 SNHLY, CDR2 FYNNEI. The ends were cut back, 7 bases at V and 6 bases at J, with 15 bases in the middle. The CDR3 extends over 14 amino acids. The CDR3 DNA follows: TGTGCCAGCAAGCGGGACGGGAGTCATGAAAAACTGTTTTTT. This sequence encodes CASKRDGSHEKLFF.

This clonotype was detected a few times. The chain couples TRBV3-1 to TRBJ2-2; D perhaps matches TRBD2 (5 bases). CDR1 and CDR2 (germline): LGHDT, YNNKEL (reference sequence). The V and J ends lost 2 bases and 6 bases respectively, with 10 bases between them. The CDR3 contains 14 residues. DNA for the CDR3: TGTGCCAGCAGCCAAAGTCTAGCCCCCGGGGAGCTGTTTTTT. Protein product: CASSQSLAPGELFF. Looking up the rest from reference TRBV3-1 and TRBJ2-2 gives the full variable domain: DTAVSQTPKYLVTQMGNDKSIKCEQNLGHDTMYWYKQDSKKFLKIMFSYNNKELIINETVPNRFSPKSPDKAHLNLHINSLELGDSAVYFCASSQSLAPGELFFGEGSRLTVL.

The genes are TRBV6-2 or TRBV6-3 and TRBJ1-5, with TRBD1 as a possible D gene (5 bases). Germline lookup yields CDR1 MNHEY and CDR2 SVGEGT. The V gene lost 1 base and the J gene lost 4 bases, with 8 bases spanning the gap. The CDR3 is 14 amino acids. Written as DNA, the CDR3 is TGTGCCAGCAGTTACTTGGGGGGAAATCAGCCCCAGCATTTT. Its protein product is CASSYLGGNQPQHF.

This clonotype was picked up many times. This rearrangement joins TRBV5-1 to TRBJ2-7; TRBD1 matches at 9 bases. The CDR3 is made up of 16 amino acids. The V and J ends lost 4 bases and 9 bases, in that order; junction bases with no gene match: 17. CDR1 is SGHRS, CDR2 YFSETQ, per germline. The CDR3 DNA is TGCGCCAGCAGCGATGCACAAGGTACAGGGGGCGCGGTGCAGTACTTC. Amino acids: CASSDAQGTGGAVQYF.

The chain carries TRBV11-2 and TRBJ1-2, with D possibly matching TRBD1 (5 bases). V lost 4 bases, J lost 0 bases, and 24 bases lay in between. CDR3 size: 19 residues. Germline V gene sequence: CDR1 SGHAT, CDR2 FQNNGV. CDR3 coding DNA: TGTGCCAGCAGCTCCCCAGGGCGAGAAGAATTTGCCACTAACTATGGCTACACCTTC. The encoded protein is CASSSPGREEFATNYGYTF.

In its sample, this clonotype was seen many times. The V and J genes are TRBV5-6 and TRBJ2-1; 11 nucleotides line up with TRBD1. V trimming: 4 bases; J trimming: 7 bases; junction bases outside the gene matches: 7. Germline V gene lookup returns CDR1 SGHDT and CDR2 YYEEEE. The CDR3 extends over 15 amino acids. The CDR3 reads CASSTGTGGMNEQFF. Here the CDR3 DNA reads TGTGCCAGCAGCACCGGGACAGGGGGTATGAATGAGCAGTTCTTC.

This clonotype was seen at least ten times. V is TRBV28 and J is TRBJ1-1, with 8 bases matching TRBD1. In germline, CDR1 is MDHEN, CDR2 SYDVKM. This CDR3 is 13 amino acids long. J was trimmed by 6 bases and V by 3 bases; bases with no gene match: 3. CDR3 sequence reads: CASSFRGRAEAFF. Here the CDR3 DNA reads TGTGCCAGCAGTTTCAGGGGGCGGGCTGAAGCTTTCTTT.

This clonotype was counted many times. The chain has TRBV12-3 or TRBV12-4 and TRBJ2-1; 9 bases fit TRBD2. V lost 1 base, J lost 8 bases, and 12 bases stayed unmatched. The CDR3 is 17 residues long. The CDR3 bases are TGTGCCAGCAGTTTAGTAGAATGGCGGGAGGGAAGGCATGAGCAGTTCTTC. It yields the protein CASSLVEWREGRHEQFF.

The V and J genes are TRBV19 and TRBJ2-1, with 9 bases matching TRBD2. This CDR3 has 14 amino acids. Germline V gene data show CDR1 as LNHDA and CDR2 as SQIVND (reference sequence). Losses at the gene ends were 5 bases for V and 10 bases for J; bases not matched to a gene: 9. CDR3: CASSGGLAMVEQFF. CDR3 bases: TGTGCCAGTAGTGGAGGACTAGCGATGGTCGAGCAGTTCTTC.

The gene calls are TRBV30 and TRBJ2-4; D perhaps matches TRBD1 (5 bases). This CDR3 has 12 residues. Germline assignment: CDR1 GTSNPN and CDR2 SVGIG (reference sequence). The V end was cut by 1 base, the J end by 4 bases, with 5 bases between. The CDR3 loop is CAWSAGKNIQYF. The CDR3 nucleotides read TGTGCCTGGAGTGCAGGGAAAAACATTCAGTACTTC.

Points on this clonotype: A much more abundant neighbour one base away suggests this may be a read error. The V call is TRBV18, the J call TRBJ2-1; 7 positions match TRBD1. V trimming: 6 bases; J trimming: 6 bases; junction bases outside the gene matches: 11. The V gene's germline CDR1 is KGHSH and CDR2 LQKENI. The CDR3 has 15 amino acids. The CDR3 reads CASSGQLIYFNEQFF. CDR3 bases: TGTGCCAGCTCGGGACAGTTGATCTACTTCAATGAGCAGTTCTTC.

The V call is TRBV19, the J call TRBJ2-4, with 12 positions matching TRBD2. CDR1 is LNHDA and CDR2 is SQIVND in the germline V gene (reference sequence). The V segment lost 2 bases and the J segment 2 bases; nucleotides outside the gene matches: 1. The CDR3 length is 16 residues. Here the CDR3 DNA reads TGTGCCAGTAGTATAACTAGCGGGAGGCCCAAAAACATTCAGTACTTC. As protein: CASSITSGRPKNIQYF.

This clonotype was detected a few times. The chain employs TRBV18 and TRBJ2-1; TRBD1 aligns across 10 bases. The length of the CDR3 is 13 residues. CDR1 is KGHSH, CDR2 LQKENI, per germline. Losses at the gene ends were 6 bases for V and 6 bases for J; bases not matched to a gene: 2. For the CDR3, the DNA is TGTGCCAGCTCGGACAGGGGGTTCAATGAGCAGTTCTTC. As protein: CASSDRGFNEQFF.

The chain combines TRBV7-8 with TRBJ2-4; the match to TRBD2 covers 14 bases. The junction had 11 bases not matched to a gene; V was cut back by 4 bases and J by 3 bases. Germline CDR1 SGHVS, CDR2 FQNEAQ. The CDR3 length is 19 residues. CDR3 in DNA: TGTGCCAGCAGCTCTAACCGACTAGCGGGAGGGTTCGTCAAAAACATTCAGTACTTC. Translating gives CASSSNRLAGGFVKNIQYF.

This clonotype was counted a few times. The CDR3 here is CASSVPAAITDTQYF. The CDR3, as DNA: TGTGCCAGCAGCGTCCCAGCGGCTATCACAGATACGCAGTATTTT. The chain carries TRBV7-9 and TRBJ2-3, with TRBD2 as a possible D gene (5 bases). Germline values: CDR1 SEHNR, CDR2 FQNEAQ (reference sequence). CDR3 length: 15 amino acids. The V end was cut by 5 bases, the J end by 2 bases, with 14 bases between.

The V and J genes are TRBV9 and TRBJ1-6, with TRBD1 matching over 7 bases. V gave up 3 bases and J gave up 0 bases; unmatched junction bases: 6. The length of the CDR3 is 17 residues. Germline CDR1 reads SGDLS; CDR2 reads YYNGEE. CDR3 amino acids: CASSARDSSSYNSPLHF. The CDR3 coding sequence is TGTGCCAGCAGCGCTCGGGACAGCAGCTCCTATAATTCACCCCTCCACTTT.

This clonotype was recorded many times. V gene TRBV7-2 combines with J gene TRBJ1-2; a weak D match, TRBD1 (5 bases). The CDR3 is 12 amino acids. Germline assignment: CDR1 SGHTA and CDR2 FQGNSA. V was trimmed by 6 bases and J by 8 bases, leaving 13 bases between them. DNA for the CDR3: TGTGCCAGCAGACCCGGAGAGGGGGGCTACACCTTC. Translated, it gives CASRPGEGGYTF.

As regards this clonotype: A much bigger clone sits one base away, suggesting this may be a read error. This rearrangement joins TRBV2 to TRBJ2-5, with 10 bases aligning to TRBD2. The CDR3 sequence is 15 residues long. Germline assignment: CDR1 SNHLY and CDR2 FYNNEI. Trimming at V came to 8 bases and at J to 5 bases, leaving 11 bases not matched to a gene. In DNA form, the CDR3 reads TGTGCCAGCTCTCGGAGCGGGAGGGCAGGGGAGACCCAGTACTTC. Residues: CASSRSGRAGETQYF.

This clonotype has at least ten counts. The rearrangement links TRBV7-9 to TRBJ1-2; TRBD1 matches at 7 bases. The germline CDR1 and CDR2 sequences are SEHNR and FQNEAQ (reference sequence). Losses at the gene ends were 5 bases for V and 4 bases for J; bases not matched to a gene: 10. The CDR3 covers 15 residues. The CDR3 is CASSASIRDSYGYTF. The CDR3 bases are TGTGCCAGCAGCGCATCCATACGGGACAGCTATGGCTACACCTTC.

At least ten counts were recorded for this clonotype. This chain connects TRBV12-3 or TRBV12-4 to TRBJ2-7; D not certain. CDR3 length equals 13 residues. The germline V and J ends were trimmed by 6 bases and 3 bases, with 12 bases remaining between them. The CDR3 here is CASRRADDYEQYF. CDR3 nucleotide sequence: TGTGCCAGCAGACGGGCAGATGACTACGAGCAGTACTTC.

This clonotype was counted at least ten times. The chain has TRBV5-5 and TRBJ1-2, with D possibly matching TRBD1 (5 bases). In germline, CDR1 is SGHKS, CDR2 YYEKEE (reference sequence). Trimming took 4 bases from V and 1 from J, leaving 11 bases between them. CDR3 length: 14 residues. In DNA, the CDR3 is TGTGCCAGCAGCCCGGACACACTTAACTATGGCTACACCTTC. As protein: CASSPDTLNYGYTF.

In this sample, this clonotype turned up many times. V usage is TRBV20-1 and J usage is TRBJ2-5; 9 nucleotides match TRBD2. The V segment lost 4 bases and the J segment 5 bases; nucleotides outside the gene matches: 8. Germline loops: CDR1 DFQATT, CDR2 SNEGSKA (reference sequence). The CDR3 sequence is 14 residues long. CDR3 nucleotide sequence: TGCAGTGCTACAAAAGGGACTAGCAGTGAGACCCAGTACTTC. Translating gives CSATKGTSSETQYF.